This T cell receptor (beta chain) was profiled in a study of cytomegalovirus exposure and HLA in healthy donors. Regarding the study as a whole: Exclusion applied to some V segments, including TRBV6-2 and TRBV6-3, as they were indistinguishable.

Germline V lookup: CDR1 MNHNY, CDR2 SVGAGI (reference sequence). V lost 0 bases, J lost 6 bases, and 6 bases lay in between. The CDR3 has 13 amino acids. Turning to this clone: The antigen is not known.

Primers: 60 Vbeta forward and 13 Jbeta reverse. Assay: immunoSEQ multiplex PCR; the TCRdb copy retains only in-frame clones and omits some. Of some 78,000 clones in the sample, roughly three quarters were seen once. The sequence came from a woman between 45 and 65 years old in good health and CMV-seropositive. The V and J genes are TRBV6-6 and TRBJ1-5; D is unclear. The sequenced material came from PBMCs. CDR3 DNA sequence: TGTGCCAGCAGTTACTCGCGGATTCAGCCCCAGCATTTT. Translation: CASSYSRIQPQHF.